This T cell receptor beta chain was recorded in a study of blood T cells in healthy people across ages. Study-wide points: In older individuals, TCR beta diversity per million T cells was lower, falling roughly linearly with age. Possibly confounding the expanded clonotype changes was the fact that donor CMV status was unknown.

CDR1 and CDR2 from the germline V gene are MNHEY and SVGEGT. This CDR3 contains 14 residues. For this clonotype: Its antigen is as yet unknown.

Combining a sample-barcoded 5' primer with a J-beta primer mix, a second PCR ran for about 7 to 11 cycles. In TCRdb, the 5' RACE reads were re-called with MiXCR into one record per CDR3 protein. The sample holds about 800,000 distinct CDR3 sequences, around 25% seen once. The donors, healthy Caucasians from Russia, were aged about 6 to 95. The sample also formed part of further work on T cells of mothers and their children.

The gene calls are TRBV6-2 or TRBV6-3 and TRBJ2-1; 8 bases map to TRBD2. The J call is uncertain, as TRBJ2-7 better fits the DNA end. The receptor comes from a boy between 5 and 17 years old in good health. Input material: blood. The CDR3 nucleotides read TGTGCCAGTATCCCCGCCGGACTAGCTCGCGAGCAGTACTTC. The encoded protein is CASIPAGLAREQYF.